The rows below give T cell receptor beta chains drawn from one sample of a study of blood T cell repertoires in COVID-19. Data came from immunoSEQ multiplex PCR; TCRdb stores just in-frame clones and leaves some out. This table has 180,000 or so clones, approximately 82% appearing once. Material for sequencing was peripheral blood. These receptors all come from a human donor with acute or convalescent COVID-19. The donor label of this sample is uncertain. CDR3s include the opening cysteine and the closing phenylalanine or tryptophan. The D gene is left open where the match is weak. A clone size is listed for some rows: how often the clone was seen (once, few, many), or a class if it is expanded.

>NA|TRBV29-1|TRBD2|TRBJ2-7
TGCAGCGTTGCCCGAGTACAGGGCGGGAGGTTGAATTCCTACGAGCAGTACTTC
CSVARVQGGRLNSYEQYF
>NA|TRBV19|TRBD2|TRBJ2-1
TGTGCCAGTAGTATTCCTAGCGGGGGGAACAATGAGCAGTTCTTC
CASSIPSGGNNEQFF
>once|TRBV5-1|TRBD2|TRBJ2-1
TGCGCCAGCAGCGTGGGACTAGCGCCTTCACATGAGCAGTTCTTC
CASSVGLAPSHEQFF
>few|TRBV6-5|NA|TRBJ1-1
TGTGCCAGCAGTTTAGTGGAGGACACTGAAGCTTTCTTT
CASSLVEDTEAFF
>NA|TRBV5-1|TRBD1|TRBJ1-2
TGCGCCAGCAGCGCCGAGACAGGGAACTATGGCTACACCTTC
CASSAETGNYGYTF
>NA|TRBV28|TRBD1|TRBJ1-6
TGTGCCAGCAGTTCAGGGACAGGGAATTCACCCCTCCACTTT
CASSSGTGNSPLHF
>NA|TRBV30|TRBD2|TRBJ2-2
TGTGCCTGGGAAAGGGGCAGCGGGAGGACGGAGGAGCTGTTTTTT
CAWERGSGRTEELFF
>once|TRBV2|NA|TRBJ2-1
TGTGCCAGCAGTGCTAGACGCGGCTCCTACAATGAGCAGTTCTTC
CASSARRGSYNEQFF
>NA|TRBV9|TRBD2|TRBJ2-2
TGTGCCAGCAGCGTAGCTAGCGGGACCGTCGGGGAGCTGTTTTTT
CASSVASGTVGELFF
>NA|TRBV7-7|TRBD2|TRBJ2-2
TGTGCCACCACCCCTAGCATCCTAGCGGGAGGTGCCGGGGAGCTGTTTTTT
CATTPSILAGGAGELFF
>few|TRBV19|TRBD2|TRBJ2-1
TGTGCCAGTACCACCCCTGGGAGGGCCACAAATGAGCAGTTCTTC
CASTTPGRATNEQFF
>NA|TRBV7-2|NA|TRBJ1-4
TGTGCCAGCAGCCCTTACAGGGTAGCTAATGAAAAACTGTTTTTT
CASSPYRVANEKLFF
>NA|TRBV11-3|NA|TRBJ2-3
TGTGCCAGCAGCTTAGGGCAGGGCACAGATACGCAGTATTTT
CASSLGQGTDTQYF
>NA|TRBV2|NA|TRBJ2-7
TGTGCCAGCAGTGAGGGGGCGGGTTCTCCCTACGAGCAGTACTTC
CASSEGAGSPYEQYF
>once|TRBV9|NA|TRBJ1-1
TGTGCCAGCAGCCCCCGCTACCCCCTTGAAGCTTTCTTT
CASSPRYPLEAFF
>NA|TRBV9|NA|TRBJ1-1
TGTGCCAGCAGCGTGGAGTTGGGCACTGAAGCTTTCTTT
CASSVELGTEAFF
>NA|TRBV3-1/TRBV3-2|TRBD1|TRBJ2-3
TGTGCCAGCAGCTTACGGTCCCGATACAGGGGCTACGGCACAGATACGCAGTATTTT
CASSLRSRYRGYGTDTQYF
>once|TRBV5-6|NA|TRBJ1-5
TGTGCCAGCAGCTCCCGTAACAGGGCCGCTAGCAATCAGCCCCAGCATTTT
CASSSRNRAASNQPQHF
>NA|TRBV7-9|TRBD1|TRBJ2-1
TGTGCCAGCAGCCCCATTCCGGGACAGGGCGACCACGGTGAGCAGTTCTTC
CASSPIPGQGDHGEQFF
>NA|TRBV3-1/TRBV3-2|NA|TRBJ2-7
TGTGCCAGCAGCCAAGGGGCAGCAGTTATCCTCGAGCAGTACTTC
CASSQGAAVILEQYF
>NA|TRBV30|TRBD1|TRBJ1-6
TGTGCCTGGAGCCCGGGACAGGGAGGTTCACCCCTCCACTTT
CAWSPGQGGSPLHF
>NA|TRBV6-1|TRBD1|TRBJ1-5
TGTGCCAGCAGTGAAGGCAGGGGGCTAACTCAGCCCCAGCATTTT
CASSEGRGLTQPQHF
>NA|TRBV29-1|NA|TRBJ1-5
TGCAGCGTTGAAGAGGACATTAATCAGCCCCAGCATTTT
CSVEEDINQPQHF
>NA|TRBV28|NA|TRBJ2-5
TGTGCCAGCAGTTTGCCTTCCCGAGGGAGTTTAGAGACCCAGTACTTC
CASSLPSRGSLETQYF
>NA|TRBV7-6|NA|TRBJ1-5
TGTGCCAGCAGCTTAGCAGGGGCGGCAAATCAGCCCCAGCATTTT
CASSLAGAANQPQHF